This TCR beta chain came from a study of cytomegalovirus exposure and HLA in healthy donors. The donors belonged to the approximately 120-subject validation cohort, separate from the 666-subject first cohort. TCRdb keeps only in-frame clones here, not all; method: immunoSEQ multiplex PCR. The sample contains 140,000 to 150,000 clones, approximately 88% of which appear only once. Germline CDR1 SNHLY, CDR2 FYNNEI. Trimming took 6 bases from V and 6 from J; bases not matched to a gene: 12. The CDR3 extends over 15 amino acids. This receptor was taken from a man aged 18-30 years in good health and CMV-seropositive. Sequenced: PBMCs. The V gene is TRBV2, the J gene TRBJ2-3; 7 bases fit TRBD2. CDR3 residues: CASSPGGLRSDTQYF. DNA for the CDR3: TGTGCCAGCAGCCCTGGGGGACTACGTTCGGATACGCAGTATTTT. Full variable domain (remainder filled in from reference TRBV2 and TRBJ2-3): EPEVTQTPSHQVTQMGQEVILRCVPISNHLYFYWYRQILGQKVEFLVSFYNNEISEKSEIFDDQFSVERPDGSNFTLKIRSTKLEDSAMYFCASSPGGLRSDTQYFGPGTRLTVL.